Listed below are T cell receptor beta chains from one sample, sequenced in a study of T-cell reconstitution after alpha-beta-depleted transplantation in children. TCRdb reprocessed the PCR reads with MiXCR, giving one entry per CDR3 protein. This sample has fewer than 350,000 distinct CDR3 sequences; roughly 10% occur once, and the top ten carry about 20%. This specimen consisted of peripheral blood, obtained 180 days after TCRalphabeta/CD19-depleted stem cell transplant. The receptors were gathered from a male patient between 2 and 10 years old who had a stem cell transplant for chronic granulomatous disease, so the T cells may come from the graft donor. CDR3s include the opening cysteine and the closing phenylalanine or tryptophan. A D gene is named only where the DNA matches it firmly.

CDR3 length: 14
J gene: TRBJ2-5
D gene: NA
V gene: TRBV10-3
CDR3 protein: CAISASGSQETQYF

CDR3 length: 19
J gene: TRBJ2-1
D gene: TRBD2
V gene: TRBV7-7
CDR3 protein: CASSPGTPGLAGSYNEQFF

CDR3 length: 16
J gene: TRBJ2-7
D gene: TRBD2
V gene: TRBV5-1
CDR3 protein: CASSWTGTSGSYEQYF

CDR3 length: 14
J gene: TRBJ1-5
D gene: NA
V gene: TRBV19
CDR3 protein: CASKHPYSNQPQHF

CDR3 length: 15
J gene: TRBJ2-1
D gene: TRBD2
V gene: TRBV6-5
CDR3 protein: CASSSSGGIYNEQFF

CDR3 length: 15
J gene: TRBJ2-2
D gene: NA
V gene: TRBV4-3
CDR3 protein: CASSQDQGNTGELFF

CDR3 length: 12
J gene: TRBJ2-1
D gene: NA
V gene: TRBV6-2/TRBV6-3
CDR3 protein: CASTNTRDEQFF

CDR3 length: 17
J gene: TRBJ2-1
D gene: TRBD2
V gene: TRBV12-3/TRBV12-4
CDR3 protein: CASSLVLRAGGYNEQFF

CDR3 length: 12
J gene: TRBJ2-1
D gene: NA
V gene: TRBV20-1
CDR3 protein: CSASTRVHEQFF

CDR3 length: 13
J gene: TRBJ1-5
D gene: NA
V gene: TRBV7-6
CDR3 protein: CASSLAAGGPQHF

CDR3 length: 14
J gene: TRBJ2-7
D gene: NA
V gene: TRBV28
CDR3 protein: CASSLHGPGYEQYF

CDR3 length: 13
J gene: TRBJ1-6
D gene: NA
V gene: TRBV24-1
CDR3 protein: CATSVRANSPLHF

CDR3 length: 13
J gene: TRBJ2-4
D gene: NA
V gene: TRBV29-1
CDR3 protein: CSVPTGETNIQYF

CDR3 length: 19
J gene: TRBJ2-7
D gene: TRBD2
V gene: TRBV3-1
CDR3 protein: CASSQGVVVLAGVRYEQYF

CDR3 length: 14
J gene: TRBJ2-1
D gene: NA
V gene: TRBV12-3/TRBV12-4
CDR3 protein: CASSEGSSYNEQFF

CDR3 length: 15
J gene: TRBJ2-5
D gene: NA
V gene: TRBV27
CDR3 protein: CASSLVQGKDETQYF

CDR3 length: 16
J gene: TRBJ2-6
D gene: TRBD1
V gene: TRBV12-3/TRBV12-4
CDR3 protein: CASRDRALTGANVLTF

CDR3 length: 11
J gene: TRBJ1-2
D gene: NA
V gene: TRBV19
CDR3 protein: CASSIDYGYTF

CDR3 length: 14
J gene: TRBJ2-4
D gene: TRBD1
V gene: TRBV7-9
CDR3 protein: CASSLPGQGHLQYF

CDR3 length: 15
J gene: TRBJ2-7
D gene: TRBD1
V gene: TRBV12-3/TRBV12-4
CDR3 protein: CASSRDRGRSYEQYF

CDR3 length: 15
J gene: TRBJ1-6
D gene: TRBD1
V gene: TRBV7-6
CDR3 protein: CASSSGGTYNSPLHF

CDR3 length: 16
J gene: TRBJ2-1
D gene: NA
V gene: TRBV24-1
CDR3 protein: CATSEGQRSSYNEQFF

CDR3 length: 13
J gene: TRBJ1-6
D gene: TRBD1
V gene: TRBV6-1
CDR3 protein: CASRTGFDSPLHF

CDR3 length: 14
J gene: TRBJ2-1
D gene: TRBD2
V gene: TRBV7-8
CDR3 protein: CASRAGEVHNEQFF

CDR3 length: 14
J gene: TRBJ1-2
D gene: TRBD1
V gene: TRBV19
CDR3 protein: CASKLRDRAHGYTF

CDR3 length: 16
J gene: TRBJ2-1
D gene: TRBD1
V gene: TRBV12-3/TRBV12-4
CDR3 protein: CASSPRGRSSYNEQFF

CDR3 length: 17
J gene: TRBJ1-1
D gene: NA
V gene: TRBV5-1
CDR3 protein: CASSLGQGIGRNTEAFF

CDR3 length: 15
J gene: TRBJ2-5
D gene: NA
V gene: TRBV5-6
CDR3 protein: CASSLATGSQETQYF

CDR3 length: 13
J gene: TRBJ2-7
D gene: NA
V gene: TRBV11-2
CDR3 protein: CASSSILSYEQYF

CDR3 length: 14
J gene: TRBJ2-1
D gene: NA
V gene: TRBV20-1
CDR3 protein: CSAILGVVENEQFF

CDR3 length: 15
J gene: TRBJ2-7
D gene: TRBD2
V gene: TRBV6-2/TRBV6-3
CDR3 protein: CASSKTSGRAGEQYF

CDR3 length: 14
J gene: TRBJ2-1
D gene: NA
V gene: TRBV19
CDR3 protein: CASHRGDKVGEQFF

CDR3 length: 21
J gene: TRBJ2-7
D gene: TRBD2
V gene: TRBV3-1
CDR3 protein: CASSQHRRSPGLAGGLHEQYF

CDR3 length: 13
J gene: TRBJ1-1
D gene: NA
V gene: TRBV7-3
CDR3 protein: CASSLTPTTEAFF

CDR3 length: 14
J gene: TRBJ2-3
D gene: NA
V gene: TRBV18
CDR3 protein: CASSPDDSMDTQYF

CDR3 length: 22
J gene: TRBJ2-6
D gene: TRBD1
V gene: TRBV12-3/TRBV12-4
CDR3 protein: CASSFAPGQGAKMATGANVLTF

CDR3 length: 14
J gene: TRBJ1-1
D gene: TRBD1
V gene: TRBV9
CDR3 protein: CASSAGQAGAEAFF

CDR3 length: 13
J gene: TRBJ1-5
D gene: NA
V gene: TRBV20-1
CDR3 protein: CSAKRQGNQPQHF

CDR3 length: 12
J gene: TRBJ2-7
D gene: NA
V gene: TRBV6-5
CDR3 protein: CASKGQPYEQYF

CDR3 length: 16
J gene: TRBJ2-1
D gene: TRBD2
V gene: TRBV11-2
CDR3 protein: CASSFFVAGGPNEQFF

CDR3 length: 17
J gene: TRBJ2-5
D gene: NA
V gene: TRBV6-2/TRBV6-3
CDR3 protein: CASSPARQGKMEETQYF

CDR3 length: 17
J gene: TRBJ2-7
D gene: NA
V gene: TRBV29-1
CDR3 protein: CSVEDWENRDPTYEQYF

CDR3 length: 12
J gene: TRBJ2-1
D gene: TRBD2
V gene: TRBV2
CDR3 protein: CATPGLLDEQFF

CDR3 length: 16
J gene: TRBJ2-7
D gene: TRBD2
V gene: TRBV10-3
CDR3 protein: CAISESTSGRLFEQYF

CDR3 length: 13
J gene: TRBJ2-1
D gene: NA
V gene: TRBV20-1
CDR3 protein: CSAGIGHYNEQFF

CDR3 length: 14
J gene: TRBJ1-3
D gene: NA
V gene: TRBV30
CDR3 protein: CAWSQVVSGNTIYF

CDR3 length: 15
J gene: TRBJ2-5
D gene: NA
V gene: TRBV27
CDR3 protein: CASSFEIEGKETQYF

CDR3 length: 14
J gene: TRBJ2-7
D gene: NA
V gene: TRBV13
CDR3 protein: CASSLSPPKVEQYF

CDR3 length: 11
J gene: TRBJ2-1
D gene: TRBD2
V gene: TRBV29-1
CDR3 protein: CSVTTSDEQFF

CDR3 length: 13
J gene: TRBJ1-2
D gene: NA
V gene: TRBV3-1
CDR3 protein: CASSQGDPGGYTF

CDR3 length: 15
J gene: TRBJ2-7
D gene: TRBD1
V gene: TRBV5-4
CDR3 protein: CASSPRTGNVYEQYF

CDR3 length: 15
J gene: TRBJ2-3
D gene: NA
V gene: TRBV7-2
CDR3 protein: CASRTDSINTDTQYF

CDR3 length: 11
J gene: TRBJ1-2
D gene: NA
V gene: TRBV28
CDR3 protein: CASRRNYGYTF